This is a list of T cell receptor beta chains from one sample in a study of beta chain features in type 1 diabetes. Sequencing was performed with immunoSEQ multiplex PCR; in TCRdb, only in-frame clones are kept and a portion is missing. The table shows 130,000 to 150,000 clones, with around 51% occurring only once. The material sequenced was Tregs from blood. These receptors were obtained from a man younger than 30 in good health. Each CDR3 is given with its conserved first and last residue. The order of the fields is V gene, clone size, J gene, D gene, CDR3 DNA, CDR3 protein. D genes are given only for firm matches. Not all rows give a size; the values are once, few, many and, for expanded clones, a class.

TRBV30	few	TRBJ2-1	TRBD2	TGTGCCTGGAGTGTACCCGCGACTAGCGGTTACAATGAGCAGTTCTTC	CAWSVPATSGYNEQFF
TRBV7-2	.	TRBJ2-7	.	TGTGCCAGCAGCTTAGCAGGGGCCTGCGAGCAGTACTTC	CASSLAGACEQYF
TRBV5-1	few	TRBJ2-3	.	TGCGCCAGCAGCCTGCAGGGCGGAGATACGCAGTATTTT	CASSLQGGDTQYF
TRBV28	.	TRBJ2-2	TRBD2	TGTGCCAGCAGTTTACCCGCCGGGGGGGCGCTGGCCGGGGAGCTGTTTTTT	CASSLPAGGALAGELFF
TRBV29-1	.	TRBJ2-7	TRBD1	TGCAGCGTGGCTGACAGGGGGCGCCGTTCCTACGAGCAGTACTTC	CSVADRGRRSYEQYF
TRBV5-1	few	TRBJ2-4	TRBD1	TGCGCCAGCAGTCCCGGGACAGGGAAAAACATTCAGTACTTC	CASSPGTGKNIQYF
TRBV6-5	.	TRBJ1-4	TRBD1	TGTGCCAGCAAACCGACGGGACAGGGAAATGAAAAACTGTTTTTT	CASKPTGQGNEKLFF
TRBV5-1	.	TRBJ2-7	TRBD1	TGCGCCAGCAGCTTGAGACAGGGTCCCTACGAGCAGTACTTC	CASSLRQGPYEQYF
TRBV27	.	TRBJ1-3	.	TGTGCCAGCAGTTTGAGGGGAGGGTACGAAGGAAACACCATATATTTT	CASSLRGGYEGNTIYF
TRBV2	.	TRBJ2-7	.	TGTGCCAGCAGGGACACCACCTACGAGCAGTACTTC	CASRDTTYEQYF